This record looks at one T cell receptor (beta chain) sequence and its context. This receptor's antigen is unknown. Base qualities are not at hand, and no much larger clone is one base apart. CDR1 is given as MNHEY and CDR2 as SVGEGT, both from the germline V gene. Trimming at the junction amounts to 6 bases on V and 14 bases on J, and the germline ends lie 14 bases apart. The CDR3 measures 11 amino acids from cysteine to phenylalanine. The entry retains the CDR3 DNA only, 33 bases that are in frame from base 1. This specimen belongs to a study of Ad26.COV2.S vaccination and SARS-CoV-2 variants (dated by TCRdb to the early 2020s). About the full investigation: Donors in the vaccine arm were drawn from COV1001, a phase I-IIa trial of Ad26.COV2.S in healthy adults that was multicentre, randomized, double-blind and placebo-controlled. A total of approximately 30 samples were included in the TCR-sequenced set, comprising some 20 Ad26.COV2.S vaccine recipients, 5 placebo recipients and 8 SARS-CoV-2 convalescent individuals. The specificity and breadth of SARS-CoV-2-reactive T cell receptors after Ad26.COV2.S vaccination were assessed by TCRbeta repertoire sequencing. Ad26.COV2.S was administered intramuscularly at 5 x 10^10 or 1 x 10^11 viral particles, either as a single shot or as two shots given 56 days apart. Throughout the experiments and outcome assessment, investigators stayed blinded to trial group allocation. Trial participants were randomized into five groups of five: low-dose or high-dose Ad26.COV2.S given once or twice, or placebo on both occasions. Results the study describes overall, beyond this receptor: Vaccine and placebo recipients had comparable non-spike TCR breadth, which fits with the vaccine containing only spike. Higher spike-specific TCR breadth was observed in Ad26.COV2.S recipients than in placebo recipients (P = 0.0014). According to the authors, total T cell responses may have been underestimated by the TCR breadth and depth analyses. After vaccination, substantial breadth of spike-specific CD8+ and CD4+ T cell responses was reported. The study lacked the statistical power to compare responses across vaccine doses or regimens.

TCRbeta CDR3 regions were sequenced with the immunoSEQ Assay. After extraction, genomic DNA underwent amplification by bias-controlled multiplex PCR, followed by high-throughput sequencing. Under the source paper's analysis protocol: To quantify the absolute abundance of every unique TCRbeta CDR3 region, sequences were collapsed and filtered. T cell fraction was estimated by normalizing TCRbeta template counts to usable DNA, which was measured by amplifying reference genes present in all nucleated cells. Repertoire TCRs were annotated as SARS-CoV-2-specific by exact matching of V gene, CDR3 amino acid sequence and J gene to a known reactive TCR set. The reference SARS-CoV-2 TCR set was derived from MIRA and filtered for enrichment in COVID-19-positive ImmuneCODE repertoires, a step that removed public or cross-reactive TCRs. Using the MIRA antigens, annotated TCRs were further analysed by specific ORF or by position within an ORF. Depth was the summed frequency of annotated unique rearrangements, while breadth was defined as annotated unique rearrangements over total unique productive rearrangements. TCR breadth was compared between groups using two-sided Wilcoxon rank-sum tests. Held by TCRdb, this immuneACCESS table contains in-frame sequences only and omits some clones. Under half of the omission traces to an unresolved V gene where checked; the cause of the rest is unknown. V and J calls and clone size are given by that table; D and trimming were obtained from the DNA. The sample table holds 330,000 or so clones, of which roughly 88% were seen once. Of the sample, around 5.5% is held by the ten largest clones.

In the paper's terms, the treatment or condition label means: roughly 20 received Ad26.COV2.S at low or high dose, single or two shots; 5 received placebo; per-sample allocation not given. Repertoires of vaccine and placebo recipients were sequenced from samples collected on day 63 after the first injection. Between 29 July and 7 August 2020, Cohort 1b enrolled 20 to 30 adults aged 18-55 years at one site in Boston, USA. Ad26.COV2.S consisted of a replication-incompetent adenovirus type 26 vector by which a prefusion-stabilized SARS-CoV-2 spike protein from the original Wuhan strain was expressed.

This TCR was sampled from a person between 18 and 60 years old who received the Ad26.COV2.S COVID-19 vaccine or a placebo. The source was peripheral blood, collected in a trial of Ad26.COV2.S vaccine versus placebo. The rearranged segments are TRBV6-2 or TRBV6-3 and TRBJ2-1; possibly the D gene is TRBD2, per 6 matching bases. The nucleotides are TGTGCCAGCAGCTCCGGGACTGTAAAGTTCTTC. It specifies CASSSGTVKFF.